This is a list of T cell receptor beta chains from one sample in a study of T cells expressing NK-cell markers. Reanalyzing the 5' RACE reads, TCRdb keeps one entry per CDR3 protein, without DNA. The sample has 450,000 to 600,000 distinct CDR3 sequences. Material: blood T cells: a sorted CD56 or NKG2C T cell subset, CD4+ or CD8+ T cells, or bulk PBMC T cells (not recorded which). All receptors derive from a man aged 18 to 35 in good health. Both conserved end residues are part of each CDR3.

v_call: TRBV20-1
j_call: TRBJ1-2
cdr3_aa: CSARVGDGYTF

v_call: TRBV21-1
j_call: TRBJ2-7
cdr3_aa: CATKVPGSRSYEQYF

v_call: TRBV29-1
j_call: TRBJ2-7
cdr3_aa: CSVARGQGSYEQYF

v_call: TRBV14
j_call: TRBJ2-5
cdr3_aa: CASSQERVLKTQYF

v_call: TRBV5-1
j_call: TRBJ2-1
cdr3_aa: CASSLQGGLSSYNEQFF

v_call: TRBV10-2
j_call: TRBJ2-3
cdr3_aa: CASSETIISQYF

v_call: TRBV5-5
j_call: TRBJ2-2
cdr3_aa: CASSQAGGPPGELFF

v_call: TRBV11-2
j_call: TRBJ2-3
cdr3_aa: CASSLVGAGDTQYF

v_call: TRBV4-3
j_call: TRBJ2-1
cdr3_aa: CASSLGTRGRNEQFF

v_call: TRBV6-5
j_call: TRBJ2-3
cdr3_aa: CASSYFPQKIISSTDTQYF

v_call: TRBV28
j_call: TRBJ2-2
cdr3_aa: CASSFYQGSGELFF

v_call: TRBV4-1
j_call: TRBJ2-2
cdr3_aa: CASSHGPGPTGELFF

v_call: TRBV20-1
j_call: TRBJ2-5
cdr3_aa: CSAPTGLAGEPYQETQYF

v_call: TRBV12-3/TRBV12-4
j_call: TRBJ1-5
cdr3_aa: CASSQGYGNQPQHF

v_call: TRBV3-1
j_call: TRBJ2-3
cdr3_aa: CASSQGPTVADTQYF

v_call: TRBV3-1
j_call: TRBJ2-2
cdr3_aa: CASSHTSGANTGELFF

v_call: TRBV12-3/TRBV12-4
j_call: TRBJ1-2
cdr3_aa: CASSLWDSHGYTF

v_call: TRBV12-3/TRBV12-4
j_call: TRBJ2-3
cdr3_aa: CASSLGTGDLTDTQYF

v_call: TRBV4-3
j_call: TRBJ2-7
cdr3_aa: CASSQDRLREQYF

v_call: TRBV5-1
j_call: TRBJ2-7
cdr3_aa: CASSMQGRDEQYF

v_call: TRBV7-6
j_call: TRBJ2-3
cdr3_aa: CASSLGAGAGTDTQYF

v_call: TRBV25-1
j_call: TRBJ2-3
cdr3_aa: CASSEWTATTDTQYF

v_call: TRBV4-2
j_call: TRBJ2-1
cdr3_aa: CASSQETSGREDEQFF

v_call: TRBV28
j_call: TRBJ2-7
cdr3_aa: CATASRVDYEQYF

v_call: TRBV5-1
j_call: TRBJ2-5
cdr3_aa: CASSPTMGSSETQYF

v_call: TRBV7-9
j_call: TRBJ2-6
cdr3_aa: CASRLGRKDSGANVLTF

v_call: TRBV28
j_call: TRBJ2-6
cdr3_aa: CASSRGLAGGGANVLTF

v_call: TRBV20-1
j_call: TRBJ2-3
cdr3_aa: CSAYRVITDTQYF

v_call: TRBV20-1
j_call: TRBJ1-5
cdr3_aa: CSGNSGTAEGQPQHF

v_call: TRBV29-1
j_call: TRBJ1-1
cdr3_aa: CSVESPNTEAFF

v_call: TRBV12-3/TRBV12-4
j_call: TRBJ1-1
cdr3_aa: CASSLNIWGAGTEAFF

v_call: TRBV6-5
j_call: TRBJ1-2
cdr3_aa: CASSYTGRGTATPNYGYTF

v_call: TRBV12-3/TRBV12-4
j_call: TRBJ1-5
cdr3_aa: CASSLEPRSPQHF

v_call: TRBV6-1
j_call: TRBJ2-4
cdr3_aa: CASSELLAKNIQYF

v_call: TRBV4-3
j_call: TRBJ2-2
cdr3_aa: CASSREGGDTGELFF

v_call: TRBV24-1
j_call: TRBJ2-1
cdr3_aa: CATSDSHGTSGRYYSYNEQFF

v_call: TRBV6-2/TRBV6-3
j_call: TRBJ2-1
cdr3_aa: CASSYDPSGRTSYNEQFF

v_call: TRBV7-2
j_call: TRBJ2-7
cdr3_aa: CASSLVGAGGSYEQYF

v_call: TRBV12-3/TRBV12-4
j_call: TRBJ2-7
cdr3_aa: CASSHNRDRGNEQYF

v_call: TRBV15
j_call: TRBJ2-2
cdr3_aa: CATGFRSNTGELFF

v_call: TRBV4-3
j_call: TRBJ2-3
cdr3_aa: CASSQELGGGLTDTQYF

v_call: TRBV27
j_call: TRBJ2-1
cdr3_aa: CASSLLAGEGGEQFF

v_call: TRBV6-6
j_call: TRBJ2-3
cdr3_aa: CAISYTSTDTQYF

v_call: TRBV12-3/TRBV12-4
j_call: TRBJ2-3
cdr3_aa: CASSTKRSQGSTQYF

v_call: TRBV18
j_call: TRBJ2-1
cdr3_aa: CASSPPGTSGINEQFF

v_call: TRBV7-9
j_call: TRBJ1-2
cdr3_aa: CASSEGQIYGYTF

v_call: TRBV18
j_call: TRBJ2-3
cdr3_aa: CASSPKPGAEGTQYF

v_call: TRBV7-9
j_call: TRBJ1-2
cdr3_aa: CASSRGPNINYGYTF

v_call: TRBV20-1
j_call: TRBJ2-1
cdr3_aa: CSARPLLSPGLARNEQFF